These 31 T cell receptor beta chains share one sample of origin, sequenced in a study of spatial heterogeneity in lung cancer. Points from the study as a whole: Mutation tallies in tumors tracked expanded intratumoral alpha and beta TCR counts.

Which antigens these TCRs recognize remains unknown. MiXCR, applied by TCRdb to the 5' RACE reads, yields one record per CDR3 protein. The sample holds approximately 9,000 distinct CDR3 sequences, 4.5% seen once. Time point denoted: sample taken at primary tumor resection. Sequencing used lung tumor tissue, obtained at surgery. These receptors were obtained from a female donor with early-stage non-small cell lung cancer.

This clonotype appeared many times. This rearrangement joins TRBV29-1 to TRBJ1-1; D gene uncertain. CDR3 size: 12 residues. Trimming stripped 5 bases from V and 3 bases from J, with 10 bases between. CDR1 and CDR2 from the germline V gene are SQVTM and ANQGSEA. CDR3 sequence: CSVRVLDTEAFF. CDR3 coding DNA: TGCAGCGTTAGGGTTTTGGACACTGAAGCTTTCTTT.

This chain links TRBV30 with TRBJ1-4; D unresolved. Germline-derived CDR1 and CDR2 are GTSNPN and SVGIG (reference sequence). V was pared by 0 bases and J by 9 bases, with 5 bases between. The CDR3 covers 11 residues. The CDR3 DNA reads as TGTGCCTGGAGTGTTCCCCAAAAACTGTTTTTT. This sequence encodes CAWSVPQKLFF.

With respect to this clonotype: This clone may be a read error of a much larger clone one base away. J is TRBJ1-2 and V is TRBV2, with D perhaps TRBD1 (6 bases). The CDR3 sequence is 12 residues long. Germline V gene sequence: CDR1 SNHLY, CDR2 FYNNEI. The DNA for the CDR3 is TGTGCCAGCAATAACAGGGCCTATGGCTACAACTTC. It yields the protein CASNNRAYGYNF.

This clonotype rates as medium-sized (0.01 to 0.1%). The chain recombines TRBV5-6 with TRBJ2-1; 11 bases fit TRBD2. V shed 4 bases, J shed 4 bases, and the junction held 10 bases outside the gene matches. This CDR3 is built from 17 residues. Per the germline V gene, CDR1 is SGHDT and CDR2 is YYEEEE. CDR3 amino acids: CASSRRLAGLTYNEQFF. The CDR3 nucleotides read TGTGCCAGCAGCCGGAGACTAGCGGGACTCACATACAATGAGCAGTTCTTC.

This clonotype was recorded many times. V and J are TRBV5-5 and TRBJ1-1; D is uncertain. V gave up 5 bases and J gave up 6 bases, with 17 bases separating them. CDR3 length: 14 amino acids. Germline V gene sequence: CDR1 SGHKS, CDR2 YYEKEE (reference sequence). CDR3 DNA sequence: TGTGCCAGCAGTCCTACTCTTCTCGCGGCTGAAGCTTTCTTT. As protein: CASSPTLLAAEAFF. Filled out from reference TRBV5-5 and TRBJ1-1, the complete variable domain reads DAGVTQSPTHLIKTRGQQVTLRCSPISGHKSVSWYQQVLGQGPQFIFQYYEKEERGRGNFPDRFSARQFPNYSSELNVNALLLGDSALYLCASSPTLLAAEAFFGQGTRLTVV.

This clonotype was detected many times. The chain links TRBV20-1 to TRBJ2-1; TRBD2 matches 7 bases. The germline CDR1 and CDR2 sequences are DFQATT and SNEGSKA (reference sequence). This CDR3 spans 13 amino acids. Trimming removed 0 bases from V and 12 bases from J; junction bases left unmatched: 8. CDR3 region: CSARDRSGIWQFF. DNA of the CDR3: TGCAGTGCTAGAGATCGGAGCGGGATTTGGCAGTTCTTC.

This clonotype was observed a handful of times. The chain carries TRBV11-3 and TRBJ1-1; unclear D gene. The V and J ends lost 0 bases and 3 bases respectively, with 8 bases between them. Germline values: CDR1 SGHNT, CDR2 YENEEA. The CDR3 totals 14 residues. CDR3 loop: CASSLDETYTEAFF. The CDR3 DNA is TGTGCCAGCAGCTTAGATGAAACGTACACTGAAGCTTTCTTT.

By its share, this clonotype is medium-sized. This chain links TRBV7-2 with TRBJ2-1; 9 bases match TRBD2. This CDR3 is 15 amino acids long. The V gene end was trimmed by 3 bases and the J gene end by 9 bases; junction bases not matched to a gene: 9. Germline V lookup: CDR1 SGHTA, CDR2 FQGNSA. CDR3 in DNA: TGTGCCAGCAGCTTGATGCTAGCGGGAACAGGTGAGCAGTTCTTC. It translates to CASSLMLAGTGEQFF.

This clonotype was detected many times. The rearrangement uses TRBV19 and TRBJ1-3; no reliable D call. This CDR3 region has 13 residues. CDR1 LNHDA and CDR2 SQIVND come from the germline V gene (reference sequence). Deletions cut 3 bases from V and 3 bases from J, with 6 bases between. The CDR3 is CASSITVGNTIYF. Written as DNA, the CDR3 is TGTGCCAGTAGTATTACGGTTGGAAACACCATATATTTT.

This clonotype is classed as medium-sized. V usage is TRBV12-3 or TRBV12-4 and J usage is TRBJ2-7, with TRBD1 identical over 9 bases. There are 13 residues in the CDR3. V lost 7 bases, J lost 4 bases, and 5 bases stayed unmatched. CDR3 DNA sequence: TGTGCCAGCACCTGGACAGGGGCATACGAGCAGTACTTC. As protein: CASTWTGAYEQYF.

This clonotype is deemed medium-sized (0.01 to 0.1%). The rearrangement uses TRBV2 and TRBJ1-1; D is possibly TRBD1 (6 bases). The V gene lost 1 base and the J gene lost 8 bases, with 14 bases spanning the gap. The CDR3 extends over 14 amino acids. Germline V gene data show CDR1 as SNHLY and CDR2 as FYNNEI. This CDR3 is CASSEGPGAVEAFF. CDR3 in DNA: TGTGCCAGCAGTGAAGGCCCAGGGGCGGTCGAAGCTTTCTTT.

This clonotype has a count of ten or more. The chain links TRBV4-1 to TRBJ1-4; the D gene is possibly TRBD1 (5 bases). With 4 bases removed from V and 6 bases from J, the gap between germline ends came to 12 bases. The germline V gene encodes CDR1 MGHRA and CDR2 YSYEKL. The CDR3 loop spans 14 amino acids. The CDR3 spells CASSRQGGDEKLFF. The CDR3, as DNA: TGCGCCAGCAGCCGCCAGGGAGGGGATGAAAAACTGTTTTTT.

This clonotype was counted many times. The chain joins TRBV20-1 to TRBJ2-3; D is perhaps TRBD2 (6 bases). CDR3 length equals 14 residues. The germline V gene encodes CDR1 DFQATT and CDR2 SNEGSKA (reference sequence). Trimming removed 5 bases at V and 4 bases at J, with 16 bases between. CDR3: CSALGWRAADTQYF. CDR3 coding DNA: TGCAGTGCTTTAGGTTGGAGGGCGGCAGATACGCAGTATTTT.

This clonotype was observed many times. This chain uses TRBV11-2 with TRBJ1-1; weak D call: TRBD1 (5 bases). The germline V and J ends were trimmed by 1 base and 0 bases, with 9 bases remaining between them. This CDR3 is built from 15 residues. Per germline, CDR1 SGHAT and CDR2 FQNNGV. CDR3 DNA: TGTGCCAGCAGCTTAGGGGCAGGGATGAACACTGAAGCTTTCTTT. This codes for CASSLGAGMNTEAFF.

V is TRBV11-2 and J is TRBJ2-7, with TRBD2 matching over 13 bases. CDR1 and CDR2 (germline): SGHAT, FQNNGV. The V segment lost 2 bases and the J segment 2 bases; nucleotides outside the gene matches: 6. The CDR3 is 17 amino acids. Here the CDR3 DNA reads TGTGCCAGCAGCTTAACCGGGACTAGCGGGACGACCTACGAGCAGTACTTC. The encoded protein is CASSLTGTSGTTYEQYF.

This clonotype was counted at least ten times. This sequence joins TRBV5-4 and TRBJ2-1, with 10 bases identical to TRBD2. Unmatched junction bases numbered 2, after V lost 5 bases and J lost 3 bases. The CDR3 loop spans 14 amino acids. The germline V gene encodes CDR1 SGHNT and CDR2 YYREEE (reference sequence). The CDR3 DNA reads TGTGCCAGCAGATCTAGCGGGGGCTACAATGAGCAGTTCTTC. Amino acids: CASRSSGGYNEQFF.

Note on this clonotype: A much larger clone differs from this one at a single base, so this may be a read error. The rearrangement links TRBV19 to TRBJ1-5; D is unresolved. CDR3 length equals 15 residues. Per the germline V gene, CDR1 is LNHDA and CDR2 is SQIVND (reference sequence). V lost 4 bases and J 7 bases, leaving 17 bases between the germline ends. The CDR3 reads CASSTWKDGRQPQHF. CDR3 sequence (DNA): TGTGCCAGTAGTACCTGGAAAGACGGGAGACAGCCCCAGCATTTT.

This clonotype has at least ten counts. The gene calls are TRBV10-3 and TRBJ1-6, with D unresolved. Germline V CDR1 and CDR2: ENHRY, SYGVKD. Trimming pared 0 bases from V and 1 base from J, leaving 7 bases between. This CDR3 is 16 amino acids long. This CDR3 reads CAISESRPSYNSPLHF. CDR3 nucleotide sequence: TGTGCCATCAGTGAGTCAAGACCGTCCTATAATTCACCCCTCCACTTT.

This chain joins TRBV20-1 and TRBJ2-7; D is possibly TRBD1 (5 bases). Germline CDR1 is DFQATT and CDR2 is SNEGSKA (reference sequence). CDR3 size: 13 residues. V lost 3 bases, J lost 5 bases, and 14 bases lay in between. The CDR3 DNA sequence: TGCAGTGCTAGGGTCAGGGAATTTGACGAGCAGTACTTC. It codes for CSARVREFDEQYF.

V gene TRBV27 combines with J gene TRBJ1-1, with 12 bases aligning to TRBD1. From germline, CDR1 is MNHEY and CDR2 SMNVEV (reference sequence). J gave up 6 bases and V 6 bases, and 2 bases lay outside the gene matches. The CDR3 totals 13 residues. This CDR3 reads CASRGQGASEAFF. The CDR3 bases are TGTGCCAGCAGGGGACAGGGGGCATCTGAAGCTTTCTTT.

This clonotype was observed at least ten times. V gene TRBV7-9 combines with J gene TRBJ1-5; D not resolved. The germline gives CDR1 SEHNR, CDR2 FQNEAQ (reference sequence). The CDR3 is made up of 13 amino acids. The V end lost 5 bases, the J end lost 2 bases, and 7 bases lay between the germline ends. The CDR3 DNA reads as TGTGCCAGCAGCAGGGATGGCAATCAGCCCCAGCATTTT. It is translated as CASSRDGNQPQHF. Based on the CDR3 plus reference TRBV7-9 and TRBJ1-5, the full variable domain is DTGVSQNPRHKITKRGQNVTFRCDPISEHNRLYWYRQTLGQGPEFLTYFQNEAQLEKSRLLSDRFSAERPKGSFSTLEIQRTEQGDSAMYLCASSRDGNQPQHFGDGTRLSIL.

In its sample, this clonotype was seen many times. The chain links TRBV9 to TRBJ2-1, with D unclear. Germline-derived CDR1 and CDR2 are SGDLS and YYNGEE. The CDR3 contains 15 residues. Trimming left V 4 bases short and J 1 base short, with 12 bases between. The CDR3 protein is CASSPPGLSYNEQFF. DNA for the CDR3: TGTGCCAGCAGCCCCCCGGGTCTTTCCTACAATGAGCAGTTCTTC.

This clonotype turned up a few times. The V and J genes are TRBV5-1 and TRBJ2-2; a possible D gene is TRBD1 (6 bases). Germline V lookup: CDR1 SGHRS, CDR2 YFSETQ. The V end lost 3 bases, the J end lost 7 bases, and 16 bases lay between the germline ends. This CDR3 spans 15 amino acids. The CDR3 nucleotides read TGCGCCAGCAGCTCTAATCTAGGGGGAAGCGGGGAGCTGTTTTTT. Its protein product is CASSSNLGGSGELFF.

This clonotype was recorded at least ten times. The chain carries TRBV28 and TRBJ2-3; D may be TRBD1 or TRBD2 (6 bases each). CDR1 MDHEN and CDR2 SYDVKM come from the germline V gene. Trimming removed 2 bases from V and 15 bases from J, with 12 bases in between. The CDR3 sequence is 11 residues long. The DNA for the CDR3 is TGTGCCAGCAGTTTAGAGGGGGGCAATTATTTT. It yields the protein CASSLEGGNYF.

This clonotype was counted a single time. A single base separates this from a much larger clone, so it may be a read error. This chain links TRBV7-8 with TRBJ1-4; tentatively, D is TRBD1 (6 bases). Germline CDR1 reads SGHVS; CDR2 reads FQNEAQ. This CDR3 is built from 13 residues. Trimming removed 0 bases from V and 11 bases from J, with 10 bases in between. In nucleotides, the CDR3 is TGTGCCAGCAGCTTAGCAACAGGGAGGAAACTGTTTTTT. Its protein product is CASSLATGRKLFF. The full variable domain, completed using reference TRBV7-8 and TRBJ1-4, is GAGVSQSPRYKVAKRGQDVALRCDPISGHVSLFWYQQALGQGPEFLTYFQNEAQLDKSGLPSDRFFAERPEGSVSTLKIQRTQQEDSAVYLCASSLATGRKLFFGSGTQLSVL.

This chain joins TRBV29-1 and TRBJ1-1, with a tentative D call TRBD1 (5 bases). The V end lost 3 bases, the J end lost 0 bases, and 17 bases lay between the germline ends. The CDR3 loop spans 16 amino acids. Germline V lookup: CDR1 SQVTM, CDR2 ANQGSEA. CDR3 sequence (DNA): TGCAGCGTTGAGCCCCGTCGTCTGGGGCTGAACACTGAAGCTTTCTTT. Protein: CSVEPRRLGLNTEAFF. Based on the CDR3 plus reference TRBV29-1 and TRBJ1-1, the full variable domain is SAVISQKPSRDICQRGTSLTIQCQVDSQVTMMFWYRQQPGQSLTLIATANQGSEATYESGFVIDKFPISRPNLTFSTLTVSNMSPEDSSIYLCSVEPRRLGLNTEAFFGQGTRLTVV.

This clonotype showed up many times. CDR3 sequence (DNA): TGTGCCAGCAGTTACTCCCCTCTCTTACTAGCGGAACGGGCGACCGGGGAGCTGTTTTTT. Its protein product is CASSYSPLLLAERATGELFF. The chain uses TRBV6-2 or TRBV6-3 and TRBJ2-2; 8 nucleotides match TRBD2. The ends lost 0 bases at V and 5 bases at J; junction bases unmatched: 17. Looked up from germline, CDR1 is MNHEY and CDR2 is SVGEGT. This CDR3 has 20 residues.

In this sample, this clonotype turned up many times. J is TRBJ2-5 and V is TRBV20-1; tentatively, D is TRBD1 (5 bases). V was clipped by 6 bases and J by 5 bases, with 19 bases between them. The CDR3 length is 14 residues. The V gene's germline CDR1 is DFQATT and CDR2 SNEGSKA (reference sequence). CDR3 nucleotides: TGCAGTGCCTCGCCTGACAGTGTAGGGGAGACCCAGTACTTC. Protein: CSASPDSVGETQYF.

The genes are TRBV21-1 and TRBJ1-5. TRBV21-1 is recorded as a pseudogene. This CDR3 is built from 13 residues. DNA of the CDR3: TGTGCCAGCAGCAAATTCGGAAATCAGCCCCAGCATTTT. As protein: CASSKFGNQPQHF.

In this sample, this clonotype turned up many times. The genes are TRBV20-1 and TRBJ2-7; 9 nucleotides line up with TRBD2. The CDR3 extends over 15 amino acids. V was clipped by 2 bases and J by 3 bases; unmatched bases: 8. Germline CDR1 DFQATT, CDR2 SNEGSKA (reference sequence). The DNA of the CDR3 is TGCAGTGCTAGAATCTCAGTAGCGGGGGACTACGAGCAGTACTTC. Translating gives CSARISVAGDYEQYF.

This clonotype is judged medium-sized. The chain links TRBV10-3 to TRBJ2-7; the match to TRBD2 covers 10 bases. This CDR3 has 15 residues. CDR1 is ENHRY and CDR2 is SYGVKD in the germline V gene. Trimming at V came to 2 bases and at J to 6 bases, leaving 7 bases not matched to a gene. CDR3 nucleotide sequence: TGTGCCATCAGTGAGCTGAGCGGGAGGGCCGGCGAGCAGTACTTC. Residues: CAISELSGRAGEQYF.